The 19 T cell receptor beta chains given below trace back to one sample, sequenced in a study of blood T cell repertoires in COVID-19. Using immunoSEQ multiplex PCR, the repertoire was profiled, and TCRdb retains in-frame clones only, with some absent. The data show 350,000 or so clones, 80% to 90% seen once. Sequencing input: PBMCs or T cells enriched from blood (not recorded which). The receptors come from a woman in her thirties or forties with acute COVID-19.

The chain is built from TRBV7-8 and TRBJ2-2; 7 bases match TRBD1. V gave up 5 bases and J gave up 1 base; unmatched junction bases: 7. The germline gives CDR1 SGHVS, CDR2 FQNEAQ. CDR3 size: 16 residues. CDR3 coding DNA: TGTGCCAGCAGCCCCCGACAGGGCGGGAACACCGGGGAGCTGTTTTTT. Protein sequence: CASSPRQGGNTGELFF.

Here the CDR3 reads CASSYVRGYEQYF. The CDR3 nucleotides read TGTGCCAGCAGTTACGTCCGAGGCTACGAGCAGTACTTC. The chain uses TRBV6-5 and TRBJ2-7; D is unresolved. Per germline, CDR1 MNHEY and CDR2 SVGAGI. The V end was cut by 2 bases, the J end by 3 bases, with 8 bases between. The CDR3 is 13 residues long.

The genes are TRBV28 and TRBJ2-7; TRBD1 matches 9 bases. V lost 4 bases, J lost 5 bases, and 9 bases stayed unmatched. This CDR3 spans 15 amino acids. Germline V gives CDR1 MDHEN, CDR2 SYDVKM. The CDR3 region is CASSSPGQGLDEQYF. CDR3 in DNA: TGTGCCAGCAGTTCGCCGGGACAGGGACTTGACGAGCAGTACTTC.

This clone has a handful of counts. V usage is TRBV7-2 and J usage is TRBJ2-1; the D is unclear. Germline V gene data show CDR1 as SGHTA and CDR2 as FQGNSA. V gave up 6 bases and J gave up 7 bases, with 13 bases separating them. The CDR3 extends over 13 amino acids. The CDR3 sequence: CASSNPTLNEQFF. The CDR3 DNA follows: TGTGCCAGCAGTAATCCCACATTAAATGAGCAGTTCTTC.

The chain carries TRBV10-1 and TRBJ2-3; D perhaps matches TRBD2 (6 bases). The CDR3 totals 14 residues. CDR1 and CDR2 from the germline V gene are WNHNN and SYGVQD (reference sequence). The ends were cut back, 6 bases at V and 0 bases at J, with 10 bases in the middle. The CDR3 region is CASRLGGSTDTQYF. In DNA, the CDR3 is TGCGCCAGCAGGTTGGGGGGTAGCACAGATACGCAGTATTTT.

For the CDR3, the DNA is TGTGCCAGCAGCATTACGGGGGGGGGCAATCAGCCCCAGCATTTT. Its translation is CASSITGGGNQPQHF. The V gene is TRBV7-8, the J gene TRBJ1-5, with D perhaps matching TRBD1 (5 bases). In germline, CDR1 is SGHVS, CDR2 FQNEAQ. The CDR3 length is 15 residues. V lost 5 bases and J lost 2, with 13 bases in between.

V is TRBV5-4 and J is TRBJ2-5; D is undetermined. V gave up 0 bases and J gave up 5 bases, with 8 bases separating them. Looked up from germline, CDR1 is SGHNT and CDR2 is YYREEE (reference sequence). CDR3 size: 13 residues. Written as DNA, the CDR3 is TGTGCCAGCAGCTTGGAACAGATGGAGACCCAGTACTTC. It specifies CASSLEQMETQYF.

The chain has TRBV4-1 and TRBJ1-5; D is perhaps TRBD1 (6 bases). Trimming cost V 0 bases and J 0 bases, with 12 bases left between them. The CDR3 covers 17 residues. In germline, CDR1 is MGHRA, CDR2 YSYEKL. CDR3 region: CASSQDRTEFSNQPQHF. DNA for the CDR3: TGCGCCAGCAGCCAAGATAGGACAGAGTTTAGCAATCAGCCCCAGCATTTT.

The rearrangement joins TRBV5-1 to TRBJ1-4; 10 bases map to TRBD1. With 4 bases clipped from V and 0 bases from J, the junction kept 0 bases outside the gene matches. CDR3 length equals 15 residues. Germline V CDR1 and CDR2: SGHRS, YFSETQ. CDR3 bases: TGCGCCAGCAGCGGACAGGGGGCAACTAATGAAAAACTGTTTTTT. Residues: CASSGQGATNEKLFF.

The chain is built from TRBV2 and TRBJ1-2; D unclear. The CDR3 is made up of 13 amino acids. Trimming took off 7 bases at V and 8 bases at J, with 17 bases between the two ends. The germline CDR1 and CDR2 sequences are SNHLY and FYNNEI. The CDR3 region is CASKGGLSGGYTF. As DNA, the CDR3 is TGTGCCAGCAAAGGAGGGCTATCGGGCGGCTACACCTTC.

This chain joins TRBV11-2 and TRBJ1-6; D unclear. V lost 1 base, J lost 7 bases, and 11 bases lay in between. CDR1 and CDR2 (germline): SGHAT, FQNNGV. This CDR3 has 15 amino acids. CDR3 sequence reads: CASSLAGTGNSPLHF. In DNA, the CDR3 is TGTGCCAGCAGCTTAGCAGGAACTGGGAATTCACCCCTCCACTTT.

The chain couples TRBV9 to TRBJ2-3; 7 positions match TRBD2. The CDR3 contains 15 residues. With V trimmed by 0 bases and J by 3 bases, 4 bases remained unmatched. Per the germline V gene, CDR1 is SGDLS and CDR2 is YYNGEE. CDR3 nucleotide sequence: TGTGCCAGCAGCGTAGGACTAGCTGGTACAGATACGCAGTATTTT. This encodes CASSVGLAGTDTQYF.

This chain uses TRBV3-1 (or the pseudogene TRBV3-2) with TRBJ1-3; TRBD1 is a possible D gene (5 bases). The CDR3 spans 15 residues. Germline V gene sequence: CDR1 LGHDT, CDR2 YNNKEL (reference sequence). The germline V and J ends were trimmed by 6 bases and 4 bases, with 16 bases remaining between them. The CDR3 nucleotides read TGTGCCAGCAGTCTCAGGGTCGACTTGGGAAACACCATATATTTT. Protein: CASSLRVDLGNTIYF.

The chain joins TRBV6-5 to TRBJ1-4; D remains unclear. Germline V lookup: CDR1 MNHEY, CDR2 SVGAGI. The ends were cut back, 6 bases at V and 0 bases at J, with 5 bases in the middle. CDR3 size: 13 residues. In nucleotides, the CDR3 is TGTGCCAGCAGACAGACAACTAATGAAAAACTGTTTTTT. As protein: CASRQTTNEKLFF.

The DNA for the CDR3 is TGTGCCGTAGAGGAATACAATGAGCAGTTCTTC. Translating it yields CAVEEYNEQFF. This rearrangement joins TRBV28 to TRBJ2-1; D ambiguous. The CDR3 extends over 11 amino acids. Trimming took 11 bases from V and 4 from J, leaving 9 bases between them. Looked up from germline, CDR1 is MDHEN and CDR2 is SYDVKM.

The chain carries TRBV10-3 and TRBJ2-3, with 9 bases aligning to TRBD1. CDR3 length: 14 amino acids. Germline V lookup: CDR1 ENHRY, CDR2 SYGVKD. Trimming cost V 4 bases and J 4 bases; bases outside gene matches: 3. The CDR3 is CAISGTGESDTQYF. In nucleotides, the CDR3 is TGTGCCATCAGTGGGACAGGGGAGTCAGATACGCAGTATTTT.

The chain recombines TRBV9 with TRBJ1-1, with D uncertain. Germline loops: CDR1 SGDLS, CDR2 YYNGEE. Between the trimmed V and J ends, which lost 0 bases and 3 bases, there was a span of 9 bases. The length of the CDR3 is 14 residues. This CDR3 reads CASSVAPGDTEAFF. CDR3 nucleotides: TGTGCCAGCAGCGTAGCTCCCGGGGACACTGAAGCTTTCTTT.

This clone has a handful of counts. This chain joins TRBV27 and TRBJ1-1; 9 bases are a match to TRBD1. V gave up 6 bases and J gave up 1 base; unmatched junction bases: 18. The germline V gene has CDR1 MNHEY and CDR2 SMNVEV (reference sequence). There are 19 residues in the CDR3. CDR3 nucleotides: TGTGCCAGCAGACATACAACCATCGGGACAGGGACGACGAACACTGAAGCTTTCTTT. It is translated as CASRHTTIGTGTTNTEAFF.

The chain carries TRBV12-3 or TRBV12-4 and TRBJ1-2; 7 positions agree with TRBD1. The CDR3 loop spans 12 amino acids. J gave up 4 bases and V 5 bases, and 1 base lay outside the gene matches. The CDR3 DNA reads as TGTGCCAGCAGTAGGGACAGCTATGGCTACACCTTC. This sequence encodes CASSRDSYGYTF.